Sequencing of this T cell receptor beta chain was carried out in a study of T cells in localized non-small cell lung cancer. With regard to this clone: Its cognate antigen is unknown.

General study results and limits: Greater T cell density in blood accompanied longer overall survival. Appearances in adjacent lung were noted for a median approximately 58 of the top 100 tumor clones. Analysis by sequencing included only one tumor region, so heterogeneity remains possible. Clonality of T cells reached its maximum in uninvolved adjacent lung, surpassing tumor.

CDR1 is MNHEY, CDR2 SMNVEV, per germline (reference sequence). V lost 6 bases to trimming and J lost 0 bases; unmatched junction nucleotides: 6. This CDR3 spans 16 amino acids. The repertoire was sequenced with immunoSEQ multiplex PCR; TCRdb's copy has only in-frame clones and lacks some. The sample holds roughly 20,000 clones, 70% to 90% seen once. The chain recombines TRBV27 with TRBJ2-7, with 12 bases matching TRBD1. The sample here was peripheral blood, taken before any cancer treatment. This receptor was taken from a male donor aged 60 or over with stage I squamous cell lung carcinoma. CDR3 bases: TGTGCCAGCAGCCGGGGGACAGGGGGCTTCTCCTACGAGCAGTACTTC. This gives the protein CASSRGTGGFSYEQYF.